This T cell receptor (beta chain) was sequenced in a study of blood T cell repertoires in COVID-19 (dated by TCRdb to 2018 to 2020). Study-wide context: Collaborator samples came from the United States, Italy and Spain and covered acute and convalescent phases of COVID-19. The prospective study material was composed of cDNA or gDNA derived from T cells, B-cell-depleted T cells, or PBMCs. Subjects who had been exposed to COVID-19, were actively infected with it, or had recovered from it provided the deeply sampled blood TCRbeta repertoires that made up the dataset. A freely available public database, intended as a resource for researchers studying the immune response to SARS-CoV-2, is where the repertoires were released. The samples were drawn from the first 160 participants of the ongoing ImmuneRACE study and from 950 to 1,500 subjects provided by 6 global collaborators. Sample metadata almost always included a de-identified subject ID, COVID-19 status, age in years and sex. Where available, HLA class I and class II types were obtained from metadata supplied by the sample provider rather than from assay-based typing.

The immunoSEQ Assay, a bias-controlled multiplex PCR, was used to amplify TCRbeta CDR3 regions from genomic DNA. The original pipeline was this. The number of nucleated cells in each sample was estimated from the amplification of reference gene primers within the assay. To quantify the absolute abundance of each unique TCRbeta CDR3 rearrangement, sequence reads were collapsed and filtered. For each sample, productive Simpson clonality was calculated as the square root of Simpson's diversity index across productive rearrangements. Held by TCRdb, this immuneACCESS table contains in-frame sequences only and omits some clones. Under half of the omission traces to an unresolved V gene where checked; the cause of the rest is unknown. That table is the source of V, J and clone size, and D and trimming were worked out from the DNA. The sample contains approximately 45,000 clones, around 87% of them found a single time. The top ten clonotypes cover 2.1% of the sample.

Concerning this clone: Its antigen remains undetermined. No base quality values were provided; no much bigger clone lies one nucleotide off.

Summary of the overall study and its limitations: The quantity of clinical and demographic metadata differed by source and by participant and was supplied without curation.

At one collaborating source in Seattle, patients were enrolled during active infection and were followed longitudinally through the course of disease. Collaborating institutions collected whole blood in K2EDTA tubes following their own protocols. For TCRbeta analysis, collaborators shipped samples in one of three forms: frozen whole blood, isolated PBMCs, or DNA extracted from either of those sample types. CDR3 length: 16 amino acids, cysteine to phenylalanine. Only the CDR3 DNA is retained, 48 bases long and in frame from the first base. V is pared back by 4 bases and J by 9 bases, with 19 bases lying between the germline termini. The germline V gene supplies CDR1 SGHDN and CDR2 FVKESK.

The chain links TRBV14 with TRBJ1-6, with the D segment identity uncertain. The sample taken for sequencing was peripheral blood. This TCR was recovered from a woman aged 80 or over with COVID-19, enrolled during active disease. This receptor carries the CDR3 CASSLHYGSISSPLHF. The nucleotide sequence reads TGTGCCAGCAGCCTGCACTACGGTTCAATTTCTTCACCCCTCCACTTT.